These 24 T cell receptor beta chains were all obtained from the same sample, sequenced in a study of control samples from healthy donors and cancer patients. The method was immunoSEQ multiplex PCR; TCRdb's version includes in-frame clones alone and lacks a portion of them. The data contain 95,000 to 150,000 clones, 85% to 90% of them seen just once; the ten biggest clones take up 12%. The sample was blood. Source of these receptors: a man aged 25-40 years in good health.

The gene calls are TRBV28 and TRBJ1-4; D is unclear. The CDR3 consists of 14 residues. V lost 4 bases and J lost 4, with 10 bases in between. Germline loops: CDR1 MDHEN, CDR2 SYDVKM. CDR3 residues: CASSSIPGNEKLFF. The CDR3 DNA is TGTGCCAGCAGTTCAATTCCCGGTAATGAAAAACTGTTTTTT.

For the CDR3, the DNA is TGTGCCTGGAGTGTACTTGGACAGGGAGTTTCCGCTGGAAACACCATATATTTT. Translated, it gives CAWSVLGQGVSAGNTIYF. V usage is TRBV30 and J usage is TRBJ1-3; 8 bases agree with TRBD1. The CDR3 has 18 amino acids. Per the germline V gene, CDR1 is GTSNPN and CDR2 is SVGIG (reference sequence). The ends lost 0 bases at V and 2 bases at J; junction bases unmatched: 12.

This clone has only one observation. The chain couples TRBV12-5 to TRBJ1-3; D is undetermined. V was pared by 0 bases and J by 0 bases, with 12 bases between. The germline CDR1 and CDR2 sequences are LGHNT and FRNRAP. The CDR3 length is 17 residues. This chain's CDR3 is CASGLVTSGGSGNTIYF. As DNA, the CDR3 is TGTGCTAGTGGTTTGGTGACTTCAGGCGGCTCTGGAAACACCATATATTTT.

Here the CDR3 DNA reads TGTGCCAGCAGCGTAGGAGGACAGCCCACAGATACGCAGTATTTT. The encoded protein is CASSVGGQPTDTQYF. V is TRBV9 and J is TRBJ2-3, with D maybe TRBD1 (6 bases). Trimming cost V 0 bases and J 2 bases, with 10 bases left between them. The length of the CDR3 is 15 residues. Per the germline V gene, CDR1 is SGDLS and CDR2 is YYNGEE.

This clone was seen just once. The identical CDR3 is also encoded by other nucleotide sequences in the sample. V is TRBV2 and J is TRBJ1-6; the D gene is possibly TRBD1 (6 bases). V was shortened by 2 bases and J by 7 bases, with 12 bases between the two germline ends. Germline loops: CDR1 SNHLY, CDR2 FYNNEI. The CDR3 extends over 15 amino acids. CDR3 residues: CASSERRGGNSPLHF. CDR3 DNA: TGTGCCAGCAGTGAACGCAGGGGAGGCAATTCACCCCTCCACTTT.

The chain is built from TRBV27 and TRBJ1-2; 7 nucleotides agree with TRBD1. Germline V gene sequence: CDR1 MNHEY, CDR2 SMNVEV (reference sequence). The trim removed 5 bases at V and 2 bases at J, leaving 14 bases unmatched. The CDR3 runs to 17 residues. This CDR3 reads CASSPIFLRDRNYGYTF. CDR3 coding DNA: TGTGCCAGCAGTCCGATTTTTCTCCGGGACAGAAACTATGGCTACACCTTC.

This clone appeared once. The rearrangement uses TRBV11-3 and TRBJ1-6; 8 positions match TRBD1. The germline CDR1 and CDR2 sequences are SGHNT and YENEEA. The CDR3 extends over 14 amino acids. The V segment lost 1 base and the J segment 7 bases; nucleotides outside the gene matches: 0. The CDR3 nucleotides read TGTGCCAGCAGCTTAGGGACAGGGAATTCACCCCTCCACTTT. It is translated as CASSLGTGNSPLHF.

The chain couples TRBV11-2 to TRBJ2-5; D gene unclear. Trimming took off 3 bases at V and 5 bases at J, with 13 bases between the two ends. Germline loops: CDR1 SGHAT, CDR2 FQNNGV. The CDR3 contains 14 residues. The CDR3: CASSFTVTSETQYF. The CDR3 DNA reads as TGTGCCAGCAGCTTTACAGTTACCTCGGAGACCCAGTACTTC.

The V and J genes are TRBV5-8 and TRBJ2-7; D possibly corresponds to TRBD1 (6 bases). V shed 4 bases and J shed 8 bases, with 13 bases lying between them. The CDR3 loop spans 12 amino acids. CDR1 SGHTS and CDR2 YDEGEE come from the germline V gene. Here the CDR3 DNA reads TGTGCCAGCAGCCCTCCGACAGGAAAGCAGTACTTC. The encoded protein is CASSPPTGKQYF.

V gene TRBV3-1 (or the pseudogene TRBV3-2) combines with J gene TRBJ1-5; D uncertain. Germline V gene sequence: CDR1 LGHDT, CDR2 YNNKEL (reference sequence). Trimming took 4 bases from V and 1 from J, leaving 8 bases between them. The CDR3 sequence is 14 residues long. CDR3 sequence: CASSLGLSNQPQHF. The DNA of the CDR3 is TGTGCCAGCAGCCTTGGACTGAGCAATCAGCCCCAGCATTTT.

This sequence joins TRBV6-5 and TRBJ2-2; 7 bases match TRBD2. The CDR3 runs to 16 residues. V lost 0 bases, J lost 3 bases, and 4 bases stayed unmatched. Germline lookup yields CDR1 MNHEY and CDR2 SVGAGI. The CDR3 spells CASSYSGGLHTGELFF. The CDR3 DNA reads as TGTGCCAGCAGTTACTCGGGGGGACTACACACCGGGGAGCTGTTTTTT.

The CDR3 here is CASSDMGATGGYTF. The CDR3 region has the DNA TGCGCCAGCAGTGATATGGGGGCAACGGGTGGCTACACCTTC. This chain joins TRBV10-2 and TRBJ1-2; D may be TRBD1 (6 bases). The CDR3 contains 14 residues. Trimming pared 3 bases from V and 7 bases from J, leaving 15 bases between. The V gene's germline CDR1 is WSHSY and CDR2 SAAADI.

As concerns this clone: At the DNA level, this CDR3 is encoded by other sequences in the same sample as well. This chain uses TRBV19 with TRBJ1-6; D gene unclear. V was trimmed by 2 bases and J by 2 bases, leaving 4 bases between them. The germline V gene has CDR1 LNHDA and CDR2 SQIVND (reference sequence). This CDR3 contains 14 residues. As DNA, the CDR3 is TGTGCCAGTAGTATAACGGCCTATAATTCACCCCTCCACTTT. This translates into CASSITAYNSPLHF.

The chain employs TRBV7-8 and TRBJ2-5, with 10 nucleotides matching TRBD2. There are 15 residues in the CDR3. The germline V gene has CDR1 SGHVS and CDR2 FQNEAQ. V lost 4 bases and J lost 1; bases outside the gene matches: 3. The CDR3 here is CASSWTSGAQETQYF. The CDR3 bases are TGTGCCAGCAGCTGGACTAGCGGAGCCCAAGAGACCCAGTACTTC.

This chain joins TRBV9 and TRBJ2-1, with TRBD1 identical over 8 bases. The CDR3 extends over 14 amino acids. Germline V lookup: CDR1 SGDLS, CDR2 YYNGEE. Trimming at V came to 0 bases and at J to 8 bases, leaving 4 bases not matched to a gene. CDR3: CASSVGTGIDEQFF. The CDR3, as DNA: TGTGCCAGCAGCGTAGGGACAGGGATCGATGAGCAGTTCTTC.

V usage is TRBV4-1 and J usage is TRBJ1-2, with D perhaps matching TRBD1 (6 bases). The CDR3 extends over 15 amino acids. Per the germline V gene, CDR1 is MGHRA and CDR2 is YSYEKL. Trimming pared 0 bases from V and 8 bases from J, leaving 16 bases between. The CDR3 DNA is TGCGCCAGCAGCCAAGACCAGGGGACCCTAAGGGGCTACACCTTC. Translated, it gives CASSQDQGTLRGYTF.

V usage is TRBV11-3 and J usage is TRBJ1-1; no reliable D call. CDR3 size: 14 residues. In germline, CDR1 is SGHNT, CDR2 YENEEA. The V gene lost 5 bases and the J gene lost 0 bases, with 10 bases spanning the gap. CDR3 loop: CASSPGSMNTEAFF. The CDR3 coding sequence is TGTGCCAGCAGCCCCGGGAGCATGAACACTGAAGCTTTCTTT. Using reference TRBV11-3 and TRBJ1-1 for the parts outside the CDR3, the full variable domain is EAGVVQSPRYKIIEKKQPVAFWCNPISGHNTLYWYLQNLGQGPELLIRYENEEAVDDSQLPKDRFSAERLKGVDSTLKIQPAELGDSAVYLCASSPGSMNTEAFFGQGTRLTVV.

CDR3 DNA sequence: TGTGCCAGTAGGCGACAGGGGAACTCCTACGAGCAGTACTTC. Translation gives CASRRQGNSYEQYF. The genes are TRBV19 and TRBJ2-7, with 8 bases fitting TRBD1. The germline gives CDR1 LNHDA, CDR2 SQIVND (reference sequence). V shed 6 bases and J 0 bases; nucleotides not matched to a gene: 4. CDR3 length: 14 residues.

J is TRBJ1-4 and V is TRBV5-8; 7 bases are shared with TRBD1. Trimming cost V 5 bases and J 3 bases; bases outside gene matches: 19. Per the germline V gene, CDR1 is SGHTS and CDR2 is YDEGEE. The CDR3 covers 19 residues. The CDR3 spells CASSYRGILMPGANEKLFF. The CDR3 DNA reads TGTGCCAGCAGTTACAGGGGTATCCTTATGCCGGGGGCTAATGAAAAACTGTTTTTT.

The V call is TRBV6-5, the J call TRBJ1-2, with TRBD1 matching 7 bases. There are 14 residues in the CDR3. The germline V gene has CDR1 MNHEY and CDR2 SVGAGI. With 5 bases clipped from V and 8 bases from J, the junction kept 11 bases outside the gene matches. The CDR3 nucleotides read TGTGCCAGCAGTACCCGGACAGGACAAGGCGGCTACACCTTC. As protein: CASSTRTGQGGYTF.

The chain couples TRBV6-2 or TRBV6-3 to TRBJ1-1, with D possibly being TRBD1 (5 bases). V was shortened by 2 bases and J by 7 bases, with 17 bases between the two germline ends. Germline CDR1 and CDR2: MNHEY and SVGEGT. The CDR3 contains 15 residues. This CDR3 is CASSYVGGAEVEAFF. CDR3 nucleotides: TGTGCCAGCAGTTACGTGGGAGGGGCTGAGGTTGAAGCTTTCTTT.

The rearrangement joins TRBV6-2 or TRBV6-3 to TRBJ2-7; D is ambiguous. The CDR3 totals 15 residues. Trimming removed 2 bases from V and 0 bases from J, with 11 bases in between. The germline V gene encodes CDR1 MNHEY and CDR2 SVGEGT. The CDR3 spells CASSYEALSSYEQYF. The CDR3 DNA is TGTGCCAGCAGTTACGAAGCGCTGAGCTCCTACGAGCAGTACTTC.

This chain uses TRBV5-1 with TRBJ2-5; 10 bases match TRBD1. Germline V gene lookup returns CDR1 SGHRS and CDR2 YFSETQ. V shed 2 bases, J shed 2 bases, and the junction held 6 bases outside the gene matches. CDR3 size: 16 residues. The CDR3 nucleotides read TGCGCCAGCAGCTTAGACGGACAGGGGGGACAAGAGACCCAGTACTTC. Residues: CASSLDGQGGQETQYF.

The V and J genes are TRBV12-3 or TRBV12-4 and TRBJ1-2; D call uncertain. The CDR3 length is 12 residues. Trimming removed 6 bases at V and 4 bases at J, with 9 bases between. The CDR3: CASRSLPYGYTF. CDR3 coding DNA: TGTGCCAGCAGGAGCCTCCCCTATGGCTACACCTTC.